This T cell receptor beta chain was captured by sequencing in a study of shared clonotypes between healthy human individuals. On this clone itself: Its antigen is unknown.

Germline assignment: CDR1 MDHEN and CDR2 SYDVKM. With 2 bases clipped from V and 6 bases from J, the junction kept 9 bases outside the gene matches. CDR3 length: 18 residues. Study-wide findings and caveats: Shared across a few donors were 4% to 5% of the naive CD4 clonotypes. In the sorted subsets, rarefaction showed sequencing was incomplete despite large depth. Non-shared clonotypes had lower generation probabilities than those shared by all four donors.

Some clones are missing from TCRdb's copy, which holds only in-frame ones; the method was immunoSEQ multiplex PCR. Of some 1,100,000 clones in the sample, around 82% were seen once. Input material: memory CD4+ T cells from PBMCs. As to subset: CD45RA-negative fraction. The chain carries TRBV28 and TRBJ2-2; 13 nucleotides match TRBD2. The receptor's source is a man younger than 35 in good health. Some clones in this sample may be carry-over from other donors' samples. In nucleotides, the CDR3 is TGTGCCAGCAGTTTAGCCGGACTAGCGGGAGTATCGGCCGGGGAGCTGTTTTTT. Amino acids: CASSLAGLAGVSAGELFF. Supplemented by reference TRBV28 and TRBJ2-2, the full variable domain reads DVKVTQSSRYLVKRTGEKVFLECVQDMDHENMFWYRQDPGLGLRLIYFSYDVKMKEKGDIPEGYSVSREKKERFSLILESASTNQTSMYLCASSLAGLAGVSAGELFFGEGSRLTVL.